This T cell receptor (beta chain) was found in a study of CD8+CD57+ T cells in acquired aplastic anemia (dated by TCRdb to the late 2010s). For the study in its entirety: A mean of approximately 3 ug of DNA, ranging from roughly 0.17 to 30 ug, was extracted from sorted CD4+ and CD8+ cells. For healthy donor samples, the average read count was about 10.8 million for CD4+ cells and 11.0 million for CD8+ cells.

Concerning this clonotype: No cognate antigen has been identified for it. Per-base qualities were not stored, and no clone one base away is much larger.

Profiling of TCR beta VDJ combinations and CDR3 sequences used genomic DNA as the template. An Illumina HiSeq 2000 was used for TCR repertoire sequencing. As for the original processing: Repertoires were assessed using TRBV/TRBJ rearrangement plots, CDR3 size and DJ length profiles, and Simpson's diversity index. The most abundant DNA sequence in the deep sequencing data was taken as the immunodominant clone. CDR3 amino acid sequences were screened for sharing across subjects and were compared with published repertoires and the VDJdb database. TCRdb took the public reads, trimmed them with fastp at Q25, ran MiXCR for clone calling and kept in-frame beta chains. Identical CDR3 protein sequences are pooled into one entry, listed with their most common genes and DNA. These V and J calls are TCRdb output, not the study's own analysis. The sample data list some 190,000 distinct CDR3 sequences, and approximately 46% of these were observed just once. Jointly, the top ten make up around 2.7% of the sample.

In the study, sorted CD4+ and CD8+ blood T cells from patients with severe aplastic anemia and from healthy subjects underwent deep sequencing of TCR repertoires. Ficoll-Paque density gradient centrifugation was used to isolate peripheral blood mononuclear cells. CD4+ and CD8+ T cells were sorted by FACS or magnetic beads before DNA extraction. General findings and caveats noted by the study authors: Between patients and healthy controls, no significant difference in CD8+ Simpson's diversity was found (P=0.060). Although 25 to 30 CD8+ CDR3 sequences were shared by patients and controls, these sequences appeared highly expressed in patients and within the immunodominant clones of patients.

This receptor was identified in a human donor in good health. The sample consisted of sorted CD4+, CD8+, or CD8+CD57+ T cells (not recorded which) from PBMCs.

The nucleotide sequence is TGTGCCAGTAGCTCTGGGGGGGGGCGAACAGATACGCAGTATTTT. This gives the protein CASSSGGGRTDTQYF. The rearranged chain carries TRBV19 and TRBJ2-3; the best D guess is TRBD2, with 7 bases matching. V lost 6 bases and J lost 3 bases; the stretch between them is 16 bases long. Inclusive of the bounding cysteine and phenylalanine, the CDR3 is 15 residues long. The entry retains the CDR3 DNA only, 45 bases that are in frame from base 1. CDR1 and CDR2 were assigned from the germline V gene (reference sequence) as LNHDA and SQIVND.